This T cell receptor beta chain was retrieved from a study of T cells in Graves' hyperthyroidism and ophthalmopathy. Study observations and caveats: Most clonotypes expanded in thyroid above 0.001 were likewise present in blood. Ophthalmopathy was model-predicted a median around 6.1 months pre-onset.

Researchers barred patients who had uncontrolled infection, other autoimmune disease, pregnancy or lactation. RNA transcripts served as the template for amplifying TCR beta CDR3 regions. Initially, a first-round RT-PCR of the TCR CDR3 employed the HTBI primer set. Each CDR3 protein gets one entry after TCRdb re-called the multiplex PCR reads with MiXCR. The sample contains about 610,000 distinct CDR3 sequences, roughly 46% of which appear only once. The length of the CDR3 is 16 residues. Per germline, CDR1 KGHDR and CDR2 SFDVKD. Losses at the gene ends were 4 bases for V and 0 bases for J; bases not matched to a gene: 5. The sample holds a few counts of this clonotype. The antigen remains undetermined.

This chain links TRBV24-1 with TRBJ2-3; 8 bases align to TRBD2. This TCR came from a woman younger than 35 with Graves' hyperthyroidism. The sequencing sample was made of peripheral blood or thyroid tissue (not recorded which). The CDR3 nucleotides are TGTGCCACCAGTGAAACGGGAGGGCCTAGCACAGATACGCAGTATTTT. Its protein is CATSETGGPSTDTQYF.